This TCR beta chain was documented in a study of blood T cell repertoires in COVID-19. About the research overall: The United States, Italy and Spain provided the acute and convalescent COVID-19 samples. Sources were T cells, B-cell-depleted T cells, or PBMCs; the material itself was cDNA or gDNA.

Study processing details: For nucleated cells, counts were estimated from reference gene primer amplification. The data were produced by immunoSEQ multiplex PCR, yet TCRdb's version contains in-frame clones alone and is incomplete. V and J calls and clone size come straight from that table; D and trimming were deduced from the DNA. Among about 18,000 clones listed, 70% to 90% were seen once. This CDR3 spans 17 amino acids. The V gene's germline CDR1 is SGDLS and CDR2 YYNGEE. The V gene end was trimmed by 4 bases and the J gene end by 1 base; junction bases not matched to a gene: 3. The clonotype comes from a middle-aged man with active COVID-19. The chain uses TRBV9 and TRBJ2-2; 14 nucleotides align to TRBD2. Input material: peripheral blood. Here the CDR3 DNA reads TGTGCCAGCAGCCTCGGGACTAGCGGGAGGAACACCGGGGAGCTGTTTTTT. Translated: CASSLGTSGRNTGELFF.